This T cell receptor (beta chain) emerged from a study of glioma-infiltrating T cells. Study-wide results and caveats: Gliomas, especially low-grade, showed above-expected tissue-blood divergence; non-neoplastic patients showed below. CDR3 overlap between tissue and blood was very small.

The V end lost 2 bases, the J end lost 9 bases, and 8 bases lay between the germline ends. The CDR3 loop spans 12 amino acids. The germline CDR1 and CDR2 sequences are SGHNT and YENEEA. The iRepertoire nested amplicon-rescue multiplex PCR amplified TCR alpha and beta CDR3s from RNA. TCRdb reanalysed the multiplex PCR reads using MiXCR and keeps one entry per CDR3 protein. The table has about 110,000 distinct CDR3 sequences, about 25% seen once. Ten or more counts support this clonotype. Its specificity is not known. The J gene is TRBJ2-1, the V gene TRBV11-3; D might be TRBD2 (7 bases). The source material was glioma tissue, nonneoplastic brain tissue, or PBMCs (not recorded which). The sequence came from a human donor with low-grade glioma or glioblastoma, undergoing nonglioma brain surgery, or in good health (not recorded which). The CDR3 loop is CASSLRGGEQFF. CDR3 DNA sequence: TGTGCCAGCAGCTTAAGGGGGGGTGAGCAGTTCTTC.